This T cell receptor beta chain was sequenced in a study of CD8 T cells in Susac syndrome. Study information: Patients with Susac syndrome were therapy-naive, on corticosteroids, or on intravenous immunoglobulin alone at blood draw.

The CDR3 contains 17 residues. The V and J ends lost 5 bases and 7 bases, in that order; junction bases with no gene match: 10. Germline CDR1 and CDR2: SGHDN and FVKESK. RNA was extracted with the RNeasy kit, and a quantity of roughly 0.5 to 1 ug was reverse transcribed using random hexamers. The authors amplified TCR beta CDR3 across 54 Vbeta and 13 Jbeta using immunoSEQ multiplex PCR. TCRdb recomputed calls from the immunoSEQ multiplex PCR reads with MiXCR, one row per CDR3 protein. The table lists 140,000 or so distinct CDR3 sequences, approximately 95% of them singletons. The origin of this receptor is a human donor with Susac syndrome. The sample was CD4+ T cells from PBMCs. The chain employs TRBV14 and TRBJ2-1; 14 nucleotides agree with TRBD2. The CDR3 loop is CASSNPGLAGVYNEQFF. The CDR3 nucleotides are TGTGCCAGCAGCAACCCGGGACTAGCGGGGGTCTATAATGAGCAGTTCTTC.